The 19 T cell receptor beta chains presented below share a single source sample, sequenced in a study of control samples from healthy donors and cancer patients (dated by TCRdb to the early 2020s). Libraries were constructed by the immunoSEQ multiplex PCR assay. TCRdb stores this immuneACCESS table with in-frame sequences only. Part of the clones is absent; in the studies checked, under half of the shortfall reflects unresolved V genes, and no reason is known for the rest. The sample contains 150,000 or so clones, about 86% of them found a single time. Approximately 1.8% of the sample is taken by the ten largest. The specimen sequenced was blood. These receptors came from a man between 18 and 29 years old in good health.

The genes are TRBV11-2 and TRBJ2-7, with D maybe TRBD1 (5 bases). V was trimmed by 1 base and J by 2 bases, leaving 12 bases between them. Per germline, CDR1 SGHAT and CDR2 FQNNGV. This CDR3 has 15 residues. CDR3 sequence reads: CASSLVLTATYEQYF. The CDR3 DNA follows: TGTGCCAGCAGCTTAGTCCTGACAGCCACCTACGAGCAGTACTTC.

The chain uses TRBV28 and TRBJ2-7; no clear D gene. Deletions cut 7 bases from V and 3 bases from J, with 16 bases between. CDR3 length: 14 residues. From germline, CDR1 is MDHEN and CDR2 SYDVKM. Here the CDR3 DNA reads TGTGCCAGCACCGCCGGGCCCGATAGCTACGAGCAGTACTTC. It codes for CASTAGPDSYEQYF.

The rearrangement uses TRBV6-5 and TRBJ2-5, with D perhaps matching TRBD2 (6 bases). Germline V gene sequence: CDR1 MNHEY, CDR2 SVGAGI. V lost 2 bases to trimming and J lost 4 bases, with 11 bases between them. CDR3 length equals 14 residues. The CDR3 nucleotides read TGTGCCAGCAGTTACGGCTTGGAGGGAGAGACCCAGTACTTC. Protein sequence: CASSYGLEGETQYF.

The V gene is TRBV6-5, the J gene TRBJ2-2; D remains unclear. Germline lookup yields CDR1 MNHEY and CDR2 SVGAGI. The CDR3 is 14 residues long. Here the CDR3 DNA reads TGTGCGACCGGAGTAGTCCCGAACACCGGGGAGCTGTTTTTT. Translating gives CATGVVPNTGELFF.

The J gene is TRBJ1-3, the V gene TRBV6-5, with unresolved D. The CDR3 contains 13 residues. The germline V gene has CDR1 MNHEY and CDR2 SVGAGI. V was shortened by 5 bases and J by 4 bases, with 9 bases between the two germline ends. CDR3: CASSPGFGNTIYF. Written as DNA, the CDR3 is TGTGCCAGCAGTCCGGGCTTCGGAAACACCATATATTTT.

This clone appeared a few times. The genes are TRBV13 and TRBJ1-2; TRBD1 matches 11 bases. Germline CDR1 PRHDT, CDR2 FYEKMQ (reference sequence). Losses at the gene ends were 5 bases for V and 8 bases for J; bases not matched to a gene: 7. The CDR3 is made up of 14 amino acids. CDR3 protein: CASSTIGTGGGYTF. As DNA, the CDR3 is TGTGCCAGCAGCACTATTGGGACAGGGGGAGGCTACACCTTC.

V gene TRBV5-1 combines with J gene TRBJ1-3; D perhaps matches TRBD1 (6 bases). Per the germline V gene, CDR1 is SGHRS and CDR2 is YFSETQ. The CDR3 length is 15 residues. Trimming took off 0 bases at V and 0 bases at J, with 7 bases between the two ends. The CDR3 here is CASSLGDISGNTIYF. The CDR3, as DNA: TGCGCCAGCAGCTTGGGGGACATCTCTGGAAACACCATATATTTT.

The CDR3 here is CASSESTSGNTIYF. Written as DNA, the CDR3 is TGTGCCAGCAGTGAATCCACTTCTGGAAACACCATATATTTT. The chain couples TRBV25-1 to TRBJ1-3, with D unresolved. The CDR3 consists of 14 residues. V dropped 1 base and J dropped 1 base, with 5 bases sitting between them. Per the germline V gene, CDR1 is MGHDK and CDR2 is SYGVNS.

The chain joins TRBV19 to TRBJ1-6, with TRBD1 as a possible D gene (6 bases). V was clipped by 7 bases and J by 7 bases, with 14 bases between them. Germline lookup yields CDR1 LNHDA and CDR2 SQIVND (reference sequence). The CDR3 consists of 14 residues. The CDR3 loop is CASKGQGLNSPLHF. In DNA form, the CDR3 reads TGTGCCAGTAAGGGGCAGGGGCTAAATTCACCCCTCCACTTT.

The chain couples TRBV10-3 to TRBJ2-3; 10 bases agree with TRBD1. The CDR3 loop spans 15 amino acids. V dropped 7 bases and J dropped 1; count of bases not matched to a gene: 5. The germline V gene encodes CDR1 ENHRY and CDR2 SYGVKD. CDR3: CAIKLTGGGTDTQYF. The CDR3 DNA reads TGTGCCATCAAATTGACAGGGGGCGGCACAGATACGCAGTATTTT.

The rearrangement links TRBV11-2 to TRBJ2-1; no firm D call. The CDR3 length is 10 residues. Trimming stripped 2 bases from V and 7 bases from J, with 0 bases between. Germline CDR1 and CDR2: SGHAT and FQNNGV. The CDR3 loop is CASSLNEQFF. CDR3 in DNA: TGTGCCAGCAGCTTAAATGAGCAGTTCTTC.

This chain joins TRBV4-3 and TRBJ2-1; D unclear. Germline values: CDR1 LGHNA, CDR2 YSLEER. CDR3 size: 15 residues. V was cut by 0 bases and J by 9 bases, with 15 bases left in between. The CDR3 coding sequence is TGCGCCAGCAGCCAAGAAGTGGGTTTCAAGGGTGAGCAGTTCTTC. Its translation: CASSQEVGFKGEQFF.

V usage is TRBV21-1 and J usage is TRBJ2-3; the tabulated D call, TRBD1, remains unverified against the DNA. TRBV21-1 is deemed a pseudogene. The CDR3 is 17 residues long. The CDR3 is CASSPLRGQGAGDTQYF. The CDR3 bases are TGTGCCAGCAGTCCCCTCAGGGGTCAGGGGGCCGGAGATACGCAGTATTTT.

The V call is TRBV5-1, the J call TRBJ2-7, with D tentatively TRBD2 (5 bases). The V end was cut by 3 bases, the J end by 9 bases, with 22 bases between. CDR3 size: 15 residues. Germline V gene data show CDR1 as SGHRS and CDR2 as YFSETQ. This CDR3 is CASSSNSEVGERQYF. DNA of the CDR3: TGCGCCAGCAGCTCCAATTCGGAGGTGGGAGAGCGGCAGTACTTC. Variable domain in full (rest from reference TRBV5-1 and TRBJ2-7): KAGVTQTPRYLIKTRGQQVTLSCSPISGHRSVSWYQQTPGQGLQFLFEYFSETQRNKGNFPGRFSGRQFSNSRSEMNVSTLELGDSALYLCASSSNSEVGERQYFGPGTRLTVT.

The CDR3 loop reads CASSQDNTKAAHEKLFF. In nucleotides, the CDR3 is TGTGCCAGCAGCCAAGATAATACCAAGGCCGCCCATGAAAAACTGTTTTTT. The chain employs TRBV3-1 (or the pseudogene TRBV3-2) and TRBJ1-4; no clear D. Germline lookup yields CDR1 LGHDT and CDR2 YNNKEL (reference sequence). The germline V and J ends were trimmed by 0 bases and 6 bases, with 17 bases remaining between them. The CDR3 has 17 residues.

This chain connects TRBV19 to TRBJ2-5; D tentatively reads TRBD1 or TRBD2 (7 bases each). The germline V and J ends were trimmed by 7 bases and 5 bases, with 23 bases remaining between them. This CDR3 has 16 amino acids. The germline V gene has CDR1 LNHDA and CDR2 SQIVND (reference sequence). The CDR3 here is CASTSRGGDRLETQYF. CDR3 bases: TGTGCCAGTACCTCGCGGGGAGGGGACAGATTGGAGACCCAGTACTTC.

This clone was counted a single time. This sequence joins TRBV19 and TRBJ1-1; 7 nucleotides align to TRBD1. Per the germline V gene, CDR1 is LNHDA and CDR2 is SQIVND (reference sequence). This CDR3 spans 14 amino acids. The J segment lost 4 bases and the V segment lost 6 bases, leaving 8 bases of the junction unmatched. The CDR3 region is CASSISGGVTEAFF. CDR3 in DNA: TGTGCCAGTAGCATATCAGGGGGGGTCACTGAAGCTTTCTTT.

This sequence joins TRBV28 and TRBJ1-1; no clear D gene. V gave up 8 bases and J gave up 7 bases, with 17 bases separating them. The CDR3 spans 13 residues. Germline V gene data show CDR1 as MDHEN and CDR2 as SYDVKM. The CDR3 DNA follows: TGTGCCAGCCACCAGTCCCCGGCGCGTGAAGCTTTCTTT. Protein: CASHQSPAREAFF.

With regard to this clone: The sample carries other DNA sequences with the same CDR3. V usage is TRBV19 and J usage is TRBJ2-1; 11 bases are shared with TRBD2. The V gene's germline CDR1 is LNHDA and CDR2 SQIVND (reference sequence). J was trimmed by 4 bases and V by 8 bases; bases with no gene match: 1. This CDR3 is built from 13 residues. The CDR3 region has the DNA TGTGCCAGTGGGACTAGCGGATACAATGAGCAGTTCTTC. Translated, it gives CASGTSGYNEQFF.